This T cell receptor (beta chain) was found in a study of T cells in Graves' hyperthyroidism and ophthalmopathy. The study, taken as a whole, reports: Most thyroid clonotypes expanded above 0.001 were also detected in blood.

Researchers amplified the TCR beta CDR3 regions from RNA transcripts. With the HTBI primer set, the TCR CDR3 went through a first round of RT-PCR. TCRdb independently ran MiXCR on the multiplex PCR reads; one entry per CDR3 protein. The table records hundreds of thousands of distinct CDR3 sequences, 18% of them present only once. This clonotype showed up many times. What it recognizes is unknown. This CDR3 comprises 16 residues. V was pared by 1 base and J by 4 bases, with 7 bases of the junction left unmatched. Looked up from germline, CDR1 is LNHNV and CDR2 is YYDKDF (reference sequence). The blood sample was taken at first hyperthyroidism diagnosis, before any ophthalmopathy symptoms.

The clonotype originates from a woman aged 50 to 65 with Graves' hyperthyroidism that later progressed to Graves' ophthalmopathy. This chain uses TRBV15 with TRBJ2-3, with 8 bases identical to TRBD1. Sequencing input: blood. CDR3 in amino acids: CATSRVRGRDADTQYF. CDR3 DNA sequence: TGTGCCACCAGCAGAGTCAGGGGGCGCGATGCAGATACGCAGTATTTT.